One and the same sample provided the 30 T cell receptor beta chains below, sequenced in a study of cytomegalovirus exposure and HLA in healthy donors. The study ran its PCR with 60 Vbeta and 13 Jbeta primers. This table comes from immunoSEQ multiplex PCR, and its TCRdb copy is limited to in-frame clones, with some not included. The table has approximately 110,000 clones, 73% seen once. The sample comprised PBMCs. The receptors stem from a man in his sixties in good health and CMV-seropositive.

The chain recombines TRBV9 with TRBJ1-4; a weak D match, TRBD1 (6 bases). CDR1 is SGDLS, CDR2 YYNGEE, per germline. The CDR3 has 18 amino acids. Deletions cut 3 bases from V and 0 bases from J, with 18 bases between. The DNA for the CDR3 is TGTGCCAGCAGCGGTTTATCGACAGGAGATGCAACTAATGAAAAACTGTTTTTT. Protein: CASSGLSTGDATNEKLFF. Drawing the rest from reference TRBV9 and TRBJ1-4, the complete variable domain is DSGVTQTPKHLITATGQRVTLRCSPRSGDLSVYWYQQSLDQGLQFLIQYYNGEERAKGNILERFSAQQFPDLHSELNLSSLELGDSALYFCASSGLSTGDATNEKLFFGSGTQLSVL.

CDR3 coding DNA: TGCAGCCTTGGGGAGAGGGAGACCCAGTACTTC. This gives the protein CSLGERETQYF. The chain recombines TRBV29-1 with TRBJ2-5; tentatively, D is TRBD2 (5 bases). Trimming shortened V by 8 bases and J by 5 bases, and 12 bases separated the two germline ends. This CDR3 spans 11 amino acids. CDR1 and CDR2 from the germline V gene are SQVTM and ANQGSEA.

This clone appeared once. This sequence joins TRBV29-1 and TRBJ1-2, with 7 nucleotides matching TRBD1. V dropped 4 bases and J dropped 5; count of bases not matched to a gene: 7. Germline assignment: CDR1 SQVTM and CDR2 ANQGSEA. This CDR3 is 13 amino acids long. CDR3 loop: CSVARDSLYGYTF. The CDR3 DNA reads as TGCAGCGTTGCACGGGACAGCCTTTATGGCTACACCTTC.

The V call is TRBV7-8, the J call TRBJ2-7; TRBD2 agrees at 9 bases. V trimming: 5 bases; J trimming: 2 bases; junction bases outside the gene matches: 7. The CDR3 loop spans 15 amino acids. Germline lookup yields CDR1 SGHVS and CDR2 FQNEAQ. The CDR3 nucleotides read TGTGCCAGCAGCGGGCGGGGGGGAGAACCCTACGAGCAGTACTTC. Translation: CASSGRGGEPYEQYF.

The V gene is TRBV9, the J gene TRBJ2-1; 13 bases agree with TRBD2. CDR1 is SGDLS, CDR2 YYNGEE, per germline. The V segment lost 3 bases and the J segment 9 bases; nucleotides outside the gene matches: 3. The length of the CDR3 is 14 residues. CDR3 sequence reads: CASSERTSGGEQFF. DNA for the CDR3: TGTGCCAGCAGCGAACGGACTAGCGGGGGTGAGCAGTTCTTC.

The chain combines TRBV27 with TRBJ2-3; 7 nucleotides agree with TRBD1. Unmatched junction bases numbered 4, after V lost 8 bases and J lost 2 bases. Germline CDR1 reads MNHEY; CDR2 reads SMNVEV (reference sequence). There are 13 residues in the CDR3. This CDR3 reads CASRDRATDTQYF. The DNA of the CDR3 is TGTGCCAGCCGTGACAGGGCCACAGATACGCAGTATTTT.

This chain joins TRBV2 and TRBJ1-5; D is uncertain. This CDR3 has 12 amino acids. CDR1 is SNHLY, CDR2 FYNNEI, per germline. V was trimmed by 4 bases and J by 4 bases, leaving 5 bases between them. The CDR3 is CASSVPNQPQHF. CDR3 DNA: TGTGCCAGCAGTGTTCCGAATCAGCCCCAGCATTTT. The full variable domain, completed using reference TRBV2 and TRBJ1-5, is EPEVTQTPSHQVTQMGQEVILRCVPISNHLYFYWYRQILGQKVEFLVSFYNNEISEKSEIFDDQFSVERPDGSNFTLKIRSTKLEDSAMYFCASSVPNQPQHFGDGTRLSIL.

Written as DNA, the CDR3 is TGCGCCAGCTCGTTGGAGGGGGCCTTTGATACGCAGTATTTT. Translating gives CASSLEGAFDTQYF. V usage is TRBV5-1 and J usage is TRBJ2-3; perhaps TRBD1 as D (7 bases). Germline CDR1 is SGHRS and CDR2 is YFSETQ. V shed 7 bases and J shed 6 bases, with 18 bases lying between them. The CDR3 has 14 amino acids.

The CDR3 DNA reads as TGTGCCAGCAGCTCGGGAATAGGGCCTAATGAAAAACTGTTTTTT. It is translated as CASSSGIGPNEKLFF. The V call is TRBV7-9, the J call TRBJ1-4, with no clear D. There are 15 residues in the CDR3. CDR1 and CDR2 from the germline V gene are SEHNR and FQNEAQ (reference sequence). The V end lost 4 bases, the J end lost 3 bases, and 12 bases lay between the germline ends.

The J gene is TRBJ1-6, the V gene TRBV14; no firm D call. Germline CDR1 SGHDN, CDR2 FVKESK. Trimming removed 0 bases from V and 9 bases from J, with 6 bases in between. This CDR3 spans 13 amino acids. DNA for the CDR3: TGTGCCAGCAGCCAAGATATCAGTTCACCCCTCCACTTT. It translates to CASSQDISSPLHF.

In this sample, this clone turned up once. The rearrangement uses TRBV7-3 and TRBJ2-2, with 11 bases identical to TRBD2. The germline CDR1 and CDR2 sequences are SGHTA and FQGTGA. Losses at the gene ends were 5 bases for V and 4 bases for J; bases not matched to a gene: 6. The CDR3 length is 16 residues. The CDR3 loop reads CASSRLAGRVTGELFF. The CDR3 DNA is TGTGCCAGCAGCCGACTAGCGGGGAGGGTCACCGGGGAGCTGTTTTTT.

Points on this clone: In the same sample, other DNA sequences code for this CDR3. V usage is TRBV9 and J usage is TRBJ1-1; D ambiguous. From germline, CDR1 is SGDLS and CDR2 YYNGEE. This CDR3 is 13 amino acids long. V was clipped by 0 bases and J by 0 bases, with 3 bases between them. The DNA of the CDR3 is TGTGCCAGCAGCGTAGCGGTGAACACTGAAGCTTTCTTT. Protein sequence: CASSVAVNTEAFF.

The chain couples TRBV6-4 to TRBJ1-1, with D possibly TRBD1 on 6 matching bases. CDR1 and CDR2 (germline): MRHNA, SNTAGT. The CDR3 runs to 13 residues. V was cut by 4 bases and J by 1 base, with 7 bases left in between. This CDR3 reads CASSVRGNTEAFF. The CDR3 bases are TGTGCCAGCAGTGTCAGGGGGAACACTGAAGCTTTCTTT.

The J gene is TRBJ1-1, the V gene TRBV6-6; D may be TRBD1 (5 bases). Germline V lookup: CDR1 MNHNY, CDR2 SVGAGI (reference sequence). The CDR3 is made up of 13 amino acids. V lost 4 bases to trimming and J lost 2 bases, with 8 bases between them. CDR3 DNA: TGTGCCAGCAGTTCGACAGCCAACACTGAAGCTTTCTTT. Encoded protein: CASSSTANTEAFF.

The CDR3 DNA reads as TGTGCCAGCAGTACAGGGGGGTCCTACGAGCAGTACTTC. Translation: CASSTGGSYEQYF. The V and J genes are TRBV2 and TRBJ2-7; TRBD1 aligns across 8 bases. CDR3 size: 13 residues. The trim removed 5 bases at V and 1 base at J, leaving 1 base unmatched. Germline loops: CDR1 SNHLY, CDR2 FYNNEI.

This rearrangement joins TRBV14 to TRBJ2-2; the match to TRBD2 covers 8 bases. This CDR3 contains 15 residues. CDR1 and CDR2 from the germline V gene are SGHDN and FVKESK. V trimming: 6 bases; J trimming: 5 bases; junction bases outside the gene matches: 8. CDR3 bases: TGTGCCAGCAGGAGAAGCGGGGGCGCAACCGGGGAGCTGTTTTTT. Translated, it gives CASRRSGGATGELFF.

Here the CDR3 reads CASELETAGNTIYF. The CDR3 region has the DNA TGTGCCAGCGAATTGGAGACGGCTGGAAACACCATATATTTT. V and J are TRBV6-1 and TRBJ1-3; D gene uncertain. Germline V gene lookup returns CDR1 MNHNS and CDR2 SASEGT. The V and J ends lost 8 bases and 2 bases respectively, with 13 bases between them. The CDR3 runs to 14 residues.

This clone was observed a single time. CDR3 loop: CASSEGLTQKETQYF. The DNA for the CDR3 is TGTGCCAGCAGTGAGGGCCTTACGCAAAAAGAGACCCAGTACTTC. The chain uses TRBV25-1 and TRBJ2-5; the D is unclear. Germline lookup yields CDR1 MGHDK and CDR2 SYGVNS. The CDR3 is made up of 15 amino acids. Trimming cost V 3 bases and J 3 bases, with 14 bases left between them.

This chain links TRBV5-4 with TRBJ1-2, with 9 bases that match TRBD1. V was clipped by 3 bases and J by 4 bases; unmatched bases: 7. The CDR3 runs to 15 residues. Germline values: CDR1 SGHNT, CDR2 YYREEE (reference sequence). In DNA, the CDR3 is TGTGCCAGCAGCTCGATACAGGGGGCGAGCTATGGCTACACCTTC. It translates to CASSSIQGASYGYTF.

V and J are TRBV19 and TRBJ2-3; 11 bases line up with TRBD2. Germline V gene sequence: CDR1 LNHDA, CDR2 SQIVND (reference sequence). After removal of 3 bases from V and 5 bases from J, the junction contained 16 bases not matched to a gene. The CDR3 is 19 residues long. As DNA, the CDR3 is TGTGCCAGTAGTATTGAGTCTAGCGGGGGGAATAAGGGGAAAGATACGCAGTATTTT. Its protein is CASSIESSGGNKGKDTQYF.

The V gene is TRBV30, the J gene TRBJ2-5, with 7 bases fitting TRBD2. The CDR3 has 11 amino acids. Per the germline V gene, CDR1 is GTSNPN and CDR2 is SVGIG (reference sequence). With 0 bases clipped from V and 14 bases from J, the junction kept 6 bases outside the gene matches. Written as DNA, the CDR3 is TGTGCCTGGAGTGTTGGGCTAGCGGCCTACTTC. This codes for CAWSVGLAAYF. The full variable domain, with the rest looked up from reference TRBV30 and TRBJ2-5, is SQTIHQWPATLVQPVGSPLSLECTVEGTSNPNLYWYRQAAGRGLQLLFYSVGIGQISSEVPQNLSASRPQDRQFILSSKKLLLSDSGFYLCAWSVGLAAYFGPGTRLLVL.

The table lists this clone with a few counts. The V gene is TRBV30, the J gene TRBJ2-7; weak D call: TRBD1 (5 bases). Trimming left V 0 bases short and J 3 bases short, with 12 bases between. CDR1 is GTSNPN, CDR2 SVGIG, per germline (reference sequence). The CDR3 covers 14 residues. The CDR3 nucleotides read TGTGCCTGGAGTGTTGAGTGGGGCTACTACGAGCAGTACTTC. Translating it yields CAWSVEWGYYEQYF.

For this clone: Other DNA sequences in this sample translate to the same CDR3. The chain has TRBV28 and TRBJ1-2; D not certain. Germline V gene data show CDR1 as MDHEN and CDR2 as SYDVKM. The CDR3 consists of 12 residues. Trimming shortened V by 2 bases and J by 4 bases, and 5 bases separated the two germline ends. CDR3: CASSLGGYGYTF. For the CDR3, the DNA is TGTGCCAGCAGTTTAGGCGGCTATGGCTACACCTTC.

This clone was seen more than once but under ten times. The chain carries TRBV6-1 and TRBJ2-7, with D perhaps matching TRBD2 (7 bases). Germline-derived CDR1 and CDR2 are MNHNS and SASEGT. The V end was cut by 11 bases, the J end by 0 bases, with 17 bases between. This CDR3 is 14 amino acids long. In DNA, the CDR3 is TGTGCCTCAAGAGGGGGGGCACACTCCTACGAGCAGTACTTC. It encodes CASRGGAHSYEQYF.

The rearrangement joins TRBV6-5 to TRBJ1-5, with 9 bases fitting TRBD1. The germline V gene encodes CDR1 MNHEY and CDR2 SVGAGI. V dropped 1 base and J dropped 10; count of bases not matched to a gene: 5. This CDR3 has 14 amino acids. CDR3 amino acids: CASSYYGQGQPQHF. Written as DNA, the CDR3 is TGTGCCAGCAGTTACTACGGACAGGGGCAACCCCAGCATTTT.

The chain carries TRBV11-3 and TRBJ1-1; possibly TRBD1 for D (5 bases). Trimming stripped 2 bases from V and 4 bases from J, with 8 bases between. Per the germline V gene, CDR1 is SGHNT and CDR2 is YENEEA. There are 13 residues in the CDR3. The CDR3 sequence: CASSLRQTTEAFF. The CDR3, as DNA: TGTGCCAGCAGCTTAAGACAGACCACTGAAGCTTTCTTT.

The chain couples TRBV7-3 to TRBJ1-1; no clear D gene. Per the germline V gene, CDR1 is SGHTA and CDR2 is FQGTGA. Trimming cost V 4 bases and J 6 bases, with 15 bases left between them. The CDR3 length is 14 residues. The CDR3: CASSSLAGSAEAFF. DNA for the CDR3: TGTGCCAGCAGCTCCCTGGCGGGATCGGCTGAAGCTTTCTTT.

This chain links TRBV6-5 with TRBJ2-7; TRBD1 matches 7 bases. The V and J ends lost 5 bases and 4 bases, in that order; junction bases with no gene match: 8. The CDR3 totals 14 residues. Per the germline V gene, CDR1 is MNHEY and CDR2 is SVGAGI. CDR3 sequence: CASSTTGSLYEQYF. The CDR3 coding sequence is TGTGCCAGCAGTACGACAGGGTCTTTATACGAGCAGTACTTC.

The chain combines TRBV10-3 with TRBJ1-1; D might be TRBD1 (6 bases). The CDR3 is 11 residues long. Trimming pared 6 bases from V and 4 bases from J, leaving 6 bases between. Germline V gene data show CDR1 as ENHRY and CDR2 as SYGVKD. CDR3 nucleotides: TGTGCCATCAGACAGGGCACTGAAGCTTTCTTT. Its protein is CAIRQGTEAFF.

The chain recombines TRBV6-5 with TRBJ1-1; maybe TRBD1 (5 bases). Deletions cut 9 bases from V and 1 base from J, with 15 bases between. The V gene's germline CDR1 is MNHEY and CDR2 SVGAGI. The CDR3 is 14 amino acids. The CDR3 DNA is TGTGCCAGTCGTCAGGGAGGGAGGAACACTGAAGCTTTCTTT. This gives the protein CASRQGGRNTEAFF.